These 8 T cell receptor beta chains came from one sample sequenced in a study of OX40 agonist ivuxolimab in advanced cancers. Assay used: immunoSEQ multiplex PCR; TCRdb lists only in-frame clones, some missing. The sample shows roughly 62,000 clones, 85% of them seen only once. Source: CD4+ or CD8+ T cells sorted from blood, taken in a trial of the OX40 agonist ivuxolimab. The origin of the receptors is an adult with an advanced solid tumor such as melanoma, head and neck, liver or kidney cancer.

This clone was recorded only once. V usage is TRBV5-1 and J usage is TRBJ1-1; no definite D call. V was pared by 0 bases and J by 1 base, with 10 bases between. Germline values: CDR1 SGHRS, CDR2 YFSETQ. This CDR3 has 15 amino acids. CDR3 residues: CASSLESARNTEAFF. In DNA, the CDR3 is TGCGCCAGCAGCTTGGAGTCAGCGAGGAACACTGAAGCTTTCTTT.

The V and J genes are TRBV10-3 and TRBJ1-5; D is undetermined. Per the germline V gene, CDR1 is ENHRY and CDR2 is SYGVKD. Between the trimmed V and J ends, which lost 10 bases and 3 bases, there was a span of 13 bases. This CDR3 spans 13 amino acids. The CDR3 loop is CATSDVNNQPQHF. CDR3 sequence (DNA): TGTGCCACCTCGGACGTAAACAATCAGCCCCAGCATTTT.

This CDR3 reads CASTLTSGRLETQYF. The CDR3, as DNA: TGTGCCAGTACCCTGACTAGCGGGAGGTTGGAGACCCAGTACTTC. The V and J genes are TRBV19 and TRBJ2-5; TRBD2 matches 13 bases. CDR1 LNHDA and CDR2 SQIVND come from the germline V gene (reference sequence). Losses at the gene ends were 7 bases for V and 5 bases for J; bases not matched to a gene: 7. The CDR3 spans 15 residues.

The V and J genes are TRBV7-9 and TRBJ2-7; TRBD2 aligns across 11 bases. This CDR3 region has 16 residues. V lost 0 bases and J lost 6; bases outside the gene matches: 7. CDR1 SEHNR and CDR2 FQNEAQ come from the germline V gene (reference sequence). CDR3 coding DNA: TGTGCCAGCAGCTTAGCTCTAGCGGGAGGTTCGGCCGAGCAGTACTTC. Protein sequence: CASSLALAGGSAEQYF.

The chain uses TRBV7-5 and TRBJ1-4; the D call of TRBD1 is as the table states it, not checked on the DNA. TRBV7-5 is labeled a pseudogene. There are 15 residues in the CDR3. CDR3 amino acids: CARSCRTGPREKLFF. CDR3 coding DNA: TGTGCCAGAAGTTGCCGGACAGGGCCGCGTGAAAAACTGTTTTTT.

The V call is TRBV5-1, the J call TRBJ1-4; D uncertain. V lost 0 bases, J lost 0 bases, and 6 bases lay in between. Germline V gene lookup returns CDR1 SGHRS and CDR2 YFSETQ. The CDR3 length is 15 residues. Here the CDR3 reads CASSLGAATNEKLFF. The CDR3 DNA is TGCGCCAGCAGCTTGGGGGCGGCAACTAATGAAAAACTGTTTTTT.

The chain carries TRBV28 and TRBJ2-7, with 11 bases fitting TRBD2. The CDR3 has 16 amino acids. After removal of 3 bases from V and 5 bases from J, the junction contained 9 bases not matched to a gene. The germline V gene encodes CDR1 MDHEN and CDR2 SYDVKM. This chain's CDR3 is CASSFSRSGRADEQYF. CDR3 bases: TGTGCCAGCAGTTTTAGCCGTAGCGGGAGGGCCGACGAGCAGTACTTC.

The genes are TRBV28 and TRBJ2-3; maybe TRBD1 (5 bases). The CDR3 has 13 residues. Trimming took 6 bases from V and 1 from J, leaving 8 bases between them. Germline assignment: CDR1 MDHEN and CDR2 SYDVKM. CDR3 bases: TGTGCCAGCAGGCCACAGGGCACAGATACGCAGTATTTT. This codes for CASRPQGTDTQYF.